The T cell receptor (beta chain) under discussion was sequenced for a study of T cell responses to AZD1222 COVID-19 vaccine. The study, taken as a whole, reports: Nearly half of spike-specific TCRs reportedly go after variant regions that carry no mutations.

About this clone: Its specificity is unknown.

In germline, CDR1 is SGHKS, CDR2 YYEKEE (reference sequence). The CDR3 is 16 residues long. Trimming cost V 1 base and J 0 bases, with 8 bases left between them. The assay was immunoSEQ multiplex PCR, and TCRdb's table has in-frame clones only and misses some. This repertoire shows about 150,000 clones, roughly 90% found once; its top ten account for about 1.5%. This chain uses TRBV5-5 with TRBJ2-6, with D hard to call. The sample here was peripheral blood, taken on day 0 of AZD1222 vaccination. The clonotype originates from an adult in good health. This CDR3 reads CASSLYGDSGANVLTF. DNA for the CDR3: TGTGCCAGCAGCTTGTACGGAGACTCTGGGGCCAACGTCCTGACTTTC. Based on the CDR3 plus reference TRBV5-5 and TRBJ2-6, the full variable domain is DAGVTQSPTHLIKTRGQQVTLRCSPISGHKSVSWYQQVLGQGPQFIFQYYEKEERGRGNFPDRFSARQFPNYSSELNVNALLLGDSALYLCASSLYGDSGANVLTFGAGSRLTVL.